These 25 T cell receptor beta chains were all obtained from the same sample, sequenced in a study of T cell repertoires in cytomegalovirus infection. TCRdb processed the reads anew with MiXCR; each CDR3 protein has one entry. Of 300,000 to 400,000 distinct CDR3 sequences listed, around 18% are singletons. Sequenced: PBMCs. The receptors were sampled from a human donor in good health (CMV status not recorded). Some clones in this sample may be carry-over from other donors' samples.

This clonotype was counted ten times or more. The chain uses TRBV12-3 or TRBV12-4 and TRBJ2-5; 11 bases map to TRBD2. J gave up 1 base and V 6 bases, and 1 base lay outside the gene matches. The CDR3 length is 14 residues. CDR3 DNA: TGTGCCAGCAGGGGGACTAGCGGCCAAGAGACCCAGTACTTC. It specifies CASRGTSGQETQYF.

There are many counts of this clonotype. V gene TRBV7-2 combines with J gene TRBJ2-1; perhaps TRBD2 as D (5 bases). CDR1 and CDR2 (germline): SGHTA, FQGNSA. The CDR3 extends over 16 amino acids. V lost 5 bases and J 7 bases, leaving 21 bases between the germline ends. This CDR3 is CASSPRATMFRNEQFF. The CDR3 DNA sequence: TGTGCCAGCAGCCCGCGGGCCACAATGTTTCGTAATGAGCAGTTCTTC. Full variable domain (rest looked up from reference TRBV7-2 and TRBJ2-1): GAGVSQSPSNKVTEKGKDVELRCDPISGHTALYWYRQSLGQGLEFLIYFQGNSAPDKSGLPSDRFSAERTGGSVSTLTIQRTQQEDSAVYLCASSPRATMFRNEQFFGPGTRLTVL.

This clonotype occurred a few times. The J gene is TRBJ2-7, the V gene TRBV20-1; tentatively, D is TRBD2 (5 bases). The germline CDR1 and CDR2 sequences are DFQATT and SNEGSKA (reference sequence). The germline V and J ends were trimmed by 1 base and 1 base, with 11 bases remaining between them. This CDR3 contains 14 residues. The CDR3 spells CSARVLGLSYEQYF. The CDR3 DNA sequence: TGCAGTGCTAGAGTTCTCGGACTTTCCTACGAGCAGTACTTC.

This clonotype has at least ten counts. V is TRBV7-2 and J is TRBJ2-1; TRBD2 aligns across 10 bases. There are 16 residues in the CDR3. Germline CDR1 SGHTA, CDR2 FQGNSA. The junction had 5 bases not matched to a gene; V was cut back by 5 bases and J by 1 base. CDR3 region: CASSPSGSRSYNEQFF. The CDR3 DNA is TGTGCCAGCAGCCCTAGCGGGAGCAGATCCTACAATGAGCAGTTCTTC.

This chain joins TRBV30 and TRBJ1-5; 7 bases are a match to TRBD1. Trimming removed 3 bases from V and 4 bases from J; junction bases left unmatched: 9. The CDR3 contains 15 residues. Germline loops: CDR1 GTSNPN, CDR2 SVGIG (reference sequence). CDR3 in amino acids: CAWSPGQGENQPQHF. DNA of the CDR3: TGTGCCTGGAGCCCCGGCCAGGGGGAGAATCAGCCCCAGCATTTT.

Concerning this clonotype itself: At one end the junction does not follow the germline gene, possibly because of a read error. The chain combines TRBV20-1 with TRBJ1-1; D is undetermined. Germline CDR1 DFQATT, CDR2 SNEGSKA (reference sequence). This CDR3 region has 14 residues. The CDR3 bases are TGCAGTACTAGTAAGCATCTAGGGAACACTGAAGCTTTCTTT. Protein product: CSTSKHLGNTEAFF.

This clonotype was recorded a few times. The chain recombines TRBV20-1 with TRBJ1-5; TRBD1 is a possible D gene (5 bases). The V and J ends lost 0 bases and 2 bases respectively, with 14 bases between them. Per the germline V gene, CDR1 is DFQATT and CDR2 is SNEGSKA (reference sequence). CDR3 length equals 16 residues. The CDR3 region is CSARDMAGGGNQPQHF. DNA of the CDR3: TGCAGTGCTAGAGATATGGCGGGGGGGGGCAATCAGCCCCAGCATTTT.

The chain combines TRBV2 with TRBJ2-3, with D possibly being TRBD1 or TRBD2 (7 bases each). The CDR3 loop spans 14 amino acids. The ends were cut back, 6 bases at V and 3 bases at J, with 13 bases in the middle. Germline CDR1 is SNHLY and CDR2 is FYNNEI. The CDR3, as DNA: TGTGCCAGCAGAACTCAGGGGGGGACAGATACGCAGTATTTT. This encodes CASRTQGGTDTQYF.

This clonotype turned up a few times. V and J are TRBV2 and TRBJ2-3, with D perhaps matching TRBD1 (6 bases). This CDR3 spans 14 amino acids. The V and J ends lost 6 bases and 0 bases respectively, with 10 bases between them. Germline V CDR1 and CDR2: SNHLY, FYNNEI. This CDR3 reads CASRDRPSTDTQYF. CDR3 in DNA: TGTGCCAGCAGGGACAGACCTAGCACAGATACGCAGTATTTT.

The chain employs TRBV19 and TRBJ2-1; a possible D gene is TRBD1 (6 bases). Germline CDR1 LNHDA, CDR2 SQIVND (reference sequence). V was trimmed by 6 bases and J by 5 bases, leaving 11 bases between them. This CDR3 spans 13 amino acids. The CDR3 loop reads CASSQGNHNEQFF. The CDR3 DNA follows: TGTGCCAGTAGCCAGGGGAACCACAATGAGCAGTTCTTC.

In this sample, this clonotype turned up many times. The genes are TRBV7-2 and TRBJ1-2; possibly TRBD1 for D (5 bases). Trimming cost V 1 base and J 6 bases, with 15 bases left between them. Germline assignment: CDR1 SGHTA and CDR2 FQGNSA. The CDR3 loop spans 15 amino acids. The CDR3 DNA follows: TGTGCCAGCAGCTTAGTGGGTGGCCAGGGCCATGGCTACACCTTC. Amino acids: CASSLVGGQGHGYTF.

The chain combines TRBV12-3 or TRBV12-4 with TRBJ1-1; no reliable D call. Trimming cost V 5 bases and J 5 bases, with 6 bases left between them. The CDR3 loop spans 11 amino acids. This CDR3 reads CASSTLTEAFF. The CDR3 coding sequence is TGTGCCAGCAGTACGTTAACTGAAGCTTTCTTT.

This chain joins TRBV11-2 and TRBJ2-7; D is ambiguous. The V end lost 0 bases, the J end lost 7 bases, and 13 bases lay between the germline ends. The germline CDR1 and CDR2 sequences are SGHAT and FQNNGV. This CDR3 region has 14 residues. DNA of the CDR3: TGTGCCAGCAGCTTAGATTGGGGATCTTGGGAGCAGTACTTC. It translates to CASSLDWGSWEQYF.

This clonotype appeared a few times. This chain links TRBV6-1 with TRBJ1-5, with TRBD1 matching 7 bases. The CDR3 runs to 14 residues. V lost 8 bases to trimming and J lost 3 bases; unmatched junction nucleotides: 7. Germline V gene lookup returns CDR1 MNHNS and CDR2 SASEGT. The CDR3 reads CASSSDRANQPQHF. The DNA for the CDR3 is TGTGCCAGCTCCTCCGACAGGGCCAATCAGCCCCAGCATTTT.

CDR3 DNA sequence: TGTGCCAGCAGCACCCGTGGGGCGTTACAAGAGACCCAGTACTTC. This sequence encodes CASSTRGALQETQYF. The gene calls are TRBV7-8 and TRBJ2-5; weak D call: TRBD1 (5 bases). Between the trimmed V and J ends, which lost 5 bases and 2 bases, there was a span of 15 bases. The CDR3 totals 15 residues. Germline CDR1 is SGHVS and CDR2 is FQNEAQ.

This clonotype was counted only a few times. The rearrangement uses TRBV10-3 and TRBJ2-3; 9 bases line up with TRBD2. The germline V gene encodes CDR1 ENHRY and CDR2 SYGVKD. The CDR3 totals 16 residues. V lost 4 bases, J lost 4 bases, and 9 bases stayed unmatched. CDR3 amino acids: CAISAGAGGPADTQYF. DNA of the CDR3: TGTGCCATCAGTGCCGGGGCGGGGGGGCCCGCAGATACGCAGTATTTT.

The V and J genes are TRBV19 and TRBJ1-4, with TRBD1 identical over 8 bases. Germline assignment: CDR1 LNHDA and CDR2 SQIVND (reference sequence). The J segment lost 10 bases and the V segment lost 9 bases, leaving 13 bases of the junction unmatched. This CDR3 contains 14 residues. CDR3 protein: CASDRGQGRVKLFF. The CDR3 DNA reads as TGTGCCAGCGATCGTGGACAGGGCAGGGTAAAACTGTTTTTT.

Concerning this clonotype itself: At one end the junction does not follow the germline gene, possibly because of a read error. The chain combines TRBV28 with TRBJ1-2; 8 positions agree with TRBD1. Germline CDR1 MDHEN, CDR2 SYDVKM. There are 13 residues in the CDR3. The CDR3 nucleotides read TGTGCCAGCAGGCTCCAGGGGGCCCCCCTGGGCGCCTTC. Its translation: CASRLQGAPLGAF.

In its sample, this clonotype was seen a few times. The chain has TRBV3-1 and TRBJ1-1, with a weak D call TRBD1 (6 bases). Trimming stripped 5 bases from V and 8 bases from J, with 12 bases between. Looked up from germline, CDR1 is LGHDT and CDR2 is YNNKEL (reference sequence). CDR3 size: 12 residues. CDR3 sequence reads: CASSGGGGEAFF. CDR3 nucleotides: TGTGCCAGCAGCGGGGGGGGCGGGGAAGCTTTCTTT.

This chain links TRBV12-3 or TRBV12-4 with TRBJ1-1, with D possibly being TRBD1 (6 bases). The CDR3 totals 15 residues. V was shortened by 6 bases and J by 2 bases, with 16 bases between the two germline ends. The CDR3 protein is CASSRTQGPNTEAFF. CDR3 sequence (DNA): TGTGCCAGCAGCCGAACACAGGGACCCAACACTGAAGCTTTCTTT.

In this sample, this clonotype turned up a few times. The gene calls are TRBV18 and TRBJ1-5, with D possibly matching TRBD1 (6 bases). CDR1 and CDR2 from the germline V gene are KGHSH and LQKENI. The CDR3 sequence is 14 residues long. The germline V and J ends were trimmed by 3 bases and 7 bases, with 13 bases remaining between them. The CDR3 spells CASSPIGGEQPQHF. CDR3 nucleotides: TGTGCCAGCTCACCGATCGGGGGCGAACAGCCCCAGCATTTT.

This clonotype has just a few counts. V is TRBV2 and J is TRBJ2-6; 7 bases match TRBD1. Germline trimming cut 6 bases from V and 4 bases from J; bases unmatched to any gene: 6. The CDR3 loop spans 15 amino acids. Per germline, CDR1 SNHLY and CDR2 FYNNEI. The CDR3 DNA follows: TGTGCCAGCAGCACAGACAGGGCCGGGGCCAACGTCCTGACTTTC. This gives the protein CASSTDRAGANVLTF. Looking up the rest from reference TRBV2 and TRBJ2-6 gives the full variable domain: EPEVTQTPSHQVTQMGQEVILRCVPISNHLYFYWYRQILGQKVEFLVSFYNNEISEKSEIFDDQFSVERPDGSNFTLKIRSTKLEDSAMYFCASSTDRAGANVLTFGAGSRLTVL.

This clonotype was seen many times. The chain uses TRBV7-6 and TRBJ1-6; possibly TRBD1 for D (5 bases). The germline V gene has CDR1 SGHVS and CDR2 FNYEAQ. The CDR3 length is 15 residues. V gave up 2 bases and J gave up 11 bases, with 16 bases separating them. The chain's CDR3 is CASSLSGTDGPPLHF. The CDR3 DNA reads TGTGCCAGCAGCTTAAGTGGGACGGACGGGCCACCCCTCCACTTT.

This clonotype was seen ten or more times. The DNA of the CDR3 is TGTGCCAGCTCACCCCCGGGACAGGGCCATGGCTACACCTTC. Translated: CASSPPGQGHGYTF. The chain couples TRBV18 to TRBJ1-2, with 9 bases aligning to TRBD1. Germline V gives CDR1 KGHSH, CDR2 LQKENI. The CDR3 is 14 amino acids. V gave up 3 bases and J gave up 6 bases; unmatched junction bases: 5.

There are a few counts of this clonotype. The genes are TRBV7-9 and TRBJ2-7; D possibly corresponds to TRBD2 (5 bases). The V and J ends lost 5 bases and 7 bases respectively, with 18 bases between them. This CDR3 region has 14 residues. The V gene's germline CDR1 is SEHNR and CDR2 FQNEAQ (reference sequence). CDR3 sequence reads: CASSPPHRLREQYF. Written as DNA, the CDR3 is TGTGCCAGCAGCCCACCTCACAGACTAAGGGAGCAGTACTTC.